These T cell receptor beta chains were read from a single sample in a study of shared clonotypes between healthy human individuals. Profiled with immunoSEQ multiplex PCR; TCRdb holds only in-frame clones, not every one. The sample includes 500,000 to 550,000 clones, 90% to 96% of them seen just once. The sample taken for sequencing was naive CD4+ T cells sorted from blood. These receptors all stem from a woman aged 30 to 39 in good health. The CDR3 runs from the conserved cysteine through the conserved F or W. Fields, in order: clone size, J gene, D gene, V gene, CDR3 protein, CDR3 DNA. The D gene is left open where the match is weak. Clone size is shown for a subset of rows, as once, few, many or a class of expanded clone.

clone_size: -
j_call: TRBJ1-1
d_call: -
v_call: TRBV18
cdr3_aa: CASSGHNTEAFF
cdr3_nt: TGTGCCAGCTCCGGACATAACACTGAAGCTTTCTTT

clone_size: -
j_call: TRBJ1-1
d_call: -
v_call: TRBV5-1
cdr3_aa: CASSFGTLPSGAEAFF
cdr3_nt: TGCGCCAGCAGCTTCGGGACACTCCCATCAGGCGCTGAAGCTTTCTTT

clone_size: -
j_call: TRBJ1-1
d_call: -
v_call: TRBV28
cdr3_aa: CASGGGGRPRPEAFF
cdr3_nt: TGTGCCAGCGGGGGTGGAGGGAGGCCGAGGCCTGAAGCTTTCTTT

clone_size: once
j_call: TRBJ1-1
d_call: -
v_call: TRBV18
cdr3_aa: CASSPGTTEAFF
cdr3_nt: TGTGCCAGCTCACCAGGGACTACTGAAGCTTTCTTT

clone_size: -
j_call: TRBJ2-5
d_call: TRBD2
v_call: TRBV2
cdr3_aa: CASSEPVAGGLGETQYF
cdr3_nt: TGTGCCAGCAGTGAACCGGTAGCGGGAGGATTGGGAGAGACCCAGTACTTC

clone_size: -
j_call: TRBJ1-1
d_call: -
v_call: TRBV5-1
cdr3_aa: CASSLTGLGTEAFF
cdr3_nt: TGCGCCAGCAGCTTGACTGGACTAGGAACTGAAGCTTTCTTT

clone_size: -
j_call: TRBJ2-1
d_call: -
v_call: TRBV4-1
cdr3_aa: CASSRPGAERYNEQFF
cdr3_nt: TGCGCCAGCAGCCGTCCCGGTGCAGAGAGATACAATGAGCAGTTCTTC

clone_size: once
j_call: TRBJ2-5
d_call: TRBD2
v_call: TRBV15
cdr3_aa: CATSKGGTSGRAWETQYF
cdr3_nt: TGTGCCACCAGCAAAGGGGGGACTAGCGGGAGGGCCTGGGAGACCCAGTACTTC

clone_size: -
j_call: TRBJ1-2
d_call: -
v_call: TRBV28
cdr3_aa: CASTSWPQGYTF
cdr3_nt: TGTGCCAGCACCTCCTGGCCGCAGGGCTACACCTTC

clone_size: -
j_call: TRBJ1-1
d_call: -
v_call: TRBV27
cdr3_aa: CASSLMQGSTEAFF
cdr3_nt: TGTGCCAGCAGTTTAATGCAGGGGAGCACTGAAGCTTTCTTT

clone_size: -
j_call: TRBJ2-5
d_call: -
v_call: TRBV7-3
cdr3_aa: CASSPHPCSQETQYF
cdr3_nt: TGTGCCAGCAGCCCTCATCCCTGTTCCCAAGAGACCCAGTACTTC

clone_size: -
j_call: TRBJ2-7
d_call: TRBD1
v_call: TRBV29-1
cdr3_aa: CSVKSGQGYEQYF
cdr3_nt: TGCAGCGTTAAATCGGGACAGGGGTACGAGCAGTACTTC

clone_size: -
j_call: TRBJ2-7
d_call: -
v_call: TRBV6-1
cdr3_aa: CASSTGLAYEQYF
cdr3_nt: TGTGCCAGCAGTACAGGGTTGGCCTACGAGCAGTACTTC

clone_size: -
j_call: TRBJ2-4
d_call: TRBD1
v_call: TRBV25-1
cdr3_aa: CASSATGGDDIQYF
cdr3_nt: TGTGCCAGCAGTGCCACAGGGGGCGATGACATTCAGTACTTC

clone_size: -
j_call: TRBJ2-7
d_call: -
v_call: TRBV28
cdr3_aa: CASSLGRPATYEQYF
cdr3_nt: TGTGCCAGCAGCTTAGGGCGCCCCGCCACCTACGAGCAGTACTTC

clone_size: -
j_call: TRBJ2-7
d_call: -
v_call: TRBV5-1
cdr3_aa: CASSLYFSYSYEQYF
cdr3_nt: TGCGCCAGCAGCTTATACTTCTCATACTCCTACGAGCAGTACTTC

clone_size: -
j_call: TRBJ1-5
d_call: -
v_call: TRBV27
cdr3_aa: CASSLSWGGQPQHF
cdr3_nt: TGTGCCAGCAGTTTATCTTGGGGCGGGCAGCCCCAGCATTTT

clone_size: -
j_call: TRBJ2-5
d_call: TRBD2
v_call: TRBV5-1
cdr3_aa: CASSLGTSFGETQYF
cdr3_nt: TGCGCCAGCAGCTTAGGGACTAGCTTTGGAGAGACCCAGTACTTC

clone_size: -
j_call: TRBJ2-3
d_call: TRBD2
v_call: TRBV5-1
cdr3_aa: CASSVPTSGHTDTQYF
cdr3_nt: TGCGCCAGCAGCGTCCCGACTAGCGGGCACACAGATACGCAGTATTTT

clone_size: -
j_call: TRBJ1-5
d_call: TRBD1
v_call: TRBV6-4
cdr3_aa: CASRADRGYLPQHF
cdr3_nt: TGTGCCAGCAGAGCGGACAGGGGGTATTTGCCCCAGCATTTT

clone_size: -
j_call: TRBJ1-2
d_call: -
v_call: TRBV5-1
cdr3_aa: CASSSRKGTNYGYTF
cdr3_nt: TGCGCCAGCAGCTCTCGGAAGGGGACCAACTATGGCTACACCTTC

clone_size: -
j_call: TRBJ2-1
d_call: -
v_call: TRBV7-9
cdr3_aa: CASSSTSTLYNEQFF
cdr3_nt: TGTGCCAGCAGCTCAACCTCGACTCTTTACAATGAGCAGTTCTTC

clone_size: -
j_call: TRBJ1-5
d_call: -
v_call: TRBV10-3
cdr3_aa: CAISDGGGNQPQHF
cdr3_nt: TGTGCCATCAGTGATGGGGGGGGCAATCAGCCCCAGCATTTT

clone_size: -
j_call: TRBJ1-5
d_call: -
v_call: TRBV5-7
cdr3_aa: CASSPGSSQPQHF
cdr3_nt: TGTGCCAGCAGCCCAGGGTCAAGTCAGCCCCAGCATTTT

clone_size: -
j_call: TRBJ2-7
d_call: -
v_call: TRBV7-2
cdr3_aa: CASSLAGSILTYEQYF
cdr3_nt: TGTGCCAGCAGCTTAGCGGGTTCTATTCTTACCTACGAGCAGTACTTC

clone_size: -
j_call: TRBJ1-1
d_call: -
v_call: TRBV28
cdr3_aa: CASSDSMMNTEAFF
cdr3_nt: TGTGCCAGCAGTGACAGTATGATGAACACTGAAGCTTTCTTT

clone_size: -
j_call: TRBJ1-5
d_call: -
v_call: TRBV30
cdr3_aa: CAWSMGNGNQPQHF
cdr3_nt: TGTGCCTGGAGTATGGGAAATGGCAATCAGCCCCAGCATTTT

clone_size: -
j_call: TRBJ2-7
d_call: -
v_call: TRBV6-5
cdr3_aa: CASSYSSGALYEQYF
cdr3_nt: TGTGCCAGCAGTTACTCGAGTGGGGCCTTATACGAGCAGTACTTC

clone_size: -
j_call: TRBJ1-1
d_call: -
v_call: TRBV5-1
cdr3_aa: CASSLSPRNEAFF
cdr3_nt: TGCGCCAGCAGCTTGTCTCCCAGGAATGAAGCTTTCTTT

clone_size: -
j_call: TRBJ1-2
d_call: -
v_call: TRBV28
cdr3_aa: CASSWGSPGYTF
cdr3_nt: TGTGCCAGCAGTTGGGGATCCCCTGGCTACACCTTC

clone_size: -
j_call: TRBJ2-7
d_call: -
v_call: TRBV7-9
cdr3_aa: CASSSGPEQYF
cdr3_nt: TGTGCCAGCAGCTCCGGGCCCGAGCAGTACTTC

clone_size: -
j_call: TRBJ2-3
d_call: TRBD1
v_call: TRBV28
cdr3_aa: CASSLTGGDTQYF
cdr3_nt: TGTGCCAGCAGTTTAACAGGGGGCGATACGCAGTATTTT

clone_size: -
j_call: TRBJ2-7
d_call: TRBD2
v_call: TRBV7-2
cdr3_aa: CASSPGTSGRAYEQYF
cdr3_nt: TGTGCCAGCAGCCCCGGGACTAGCGGGAGGGCCTACGAGCAGTACTTC

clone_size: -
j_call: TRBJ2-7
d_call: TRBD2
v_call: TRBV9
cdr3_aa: CASSVATSVTYEQYF
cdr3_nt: TGTGCCAGCAGCGTAGCGACTAGCGTCACCTACGAGCAGTACTTC

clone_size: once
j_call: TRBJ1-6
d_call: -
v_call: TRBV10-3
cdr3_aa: CAISESGWNSPLHF
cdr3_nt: TGTGCCATCAGTGAATCAGGGTGGAATTCACCCCTCCACTTT

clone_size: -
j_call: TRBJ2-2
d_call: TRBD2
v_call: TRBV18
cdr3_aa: CASSPLPGTSGSANTGELFF
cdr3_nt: TGTGCCAGCTCACCACTACCCGGGACTAGCGGGAGCGCGAACACCGGGGAGCTGTTTTTT

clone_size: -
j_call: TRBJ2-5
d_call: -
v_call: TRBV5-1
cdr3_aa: CASREGTRQETQYF
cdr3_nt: TGCGCCAGCAGGGAGGGCACGCGACAAGAGACCCAGTACTTC

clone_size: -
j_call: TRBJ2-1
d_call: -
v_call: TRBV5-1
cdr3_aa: CASSFQRNEQFF
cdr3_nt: TGCGCCAGCAGCTTTCAGCGGAATGAGCAGTTCTTC

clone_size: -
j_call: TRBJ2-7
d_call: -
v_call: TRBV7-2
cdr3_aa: CASSFQVNRDDEQYF
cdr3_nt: TGTGCCAGCAGCTTCCAAGTAAACAGGGACGACGAGCAGTACTTC

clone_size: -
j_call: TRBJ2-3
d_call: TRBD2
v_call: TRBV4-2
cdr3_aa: CASSQVSRGLNTQYF
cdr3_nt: TGTGCCAGCAGCCAAGTATCCCGGGGACTAAATACGCAGTATTTT

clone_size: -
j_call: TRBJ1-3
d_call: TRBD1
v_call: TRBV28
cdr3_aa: CASRGQGYGNTIYF
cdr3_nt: TGTGCCAGCAGGGGACAGGGATATGGAAACACCATATATTTT